Following are 30 T cell receptor beta chains from one sample sequenced in a study of cytomegalovirus exposure and HLA in healthy donors. PCR used 60 Vbeta primers and 13 Jbeta primers. Data came from immunoSEQ multiplex PCR; TCRdb stores just in-frame clones and leaves some out. This table has roughly 150,000 clones, 82% appearing once. Source material: PBMCs. The receptor source for this set is a girl between 5 and 17 years old in good health and CMV-seropositive.

The V call is TRBV30, the J call TRBJ1-3; D gene ambiguous. Germline CDR1 reads GTSNPN; CDR2 reads SVGIG (reference sequence). The CDR3 sequence is 15 residues long. Trimming pared 1 base from V and 3 bases from J, leaving 13 bases between. The CDR3 reads CAWSGAGNYGNTIYF. CDR3 in DNA: TGTGCCTGGAGTGGGGCGGGTAACTATGGAAACACCATATATTTT.

This chain links TRBV2 with TRBJ1-2; D is unclear. This CDR3 region has 11 residues. Germline-derived CDR1 and CDR2 are SNHLY and FYNNEI. V lost 7 bases, J lost 4 bases, and 7 bases lay in between. CDR3 DNA sequence: TGTGCCAGCACTGGCTTCTATGGCTACACCTTC. Protein sequence: CASTGFYGYTF.

The chain combines TRBV4-1 with TRBJ1-2; weak D call: TRBD1 (5 bases). V shed 4 bases and J shed 5 bases, with 20 bases lying between them. Germline lookup yields CDR1 MGHRA and CDR2 YSYEKL. The CDR3 totals 16 residues. CDR3 DNA: TGCGCCAGCAGCCCCTCAGGCAGCGGGGGATATTATGGCTACACCTTC. Protein: CASSPSGSGGYYGYTF.

This sequence joins TRBV5-8 and TRBJ2-1; 8 nucleotides line up with TRBD1. V lost 3 bases, J lost 2 bases, and 10 bases stayed unmatched. The CDR3 loop spans 17 amino acids. Germline V CDR1 and CDR2: SGHTS, YDEGEE. CDR3 loop: CASSSPPPGGTYNEQFF. For the CDR3, the DNA is TGTGCCAGCAGCTCTCCCCCCCCAGGGGGCACCTACAATGAGCAGTTCTTC.

V and J are TRBV28 and TRBJ1-3; D not certain. Deletions cut 7 bases from V and 2 bases from J, with 9 bases between. The length of the CDR3 is 13 residues. Germline CDR1 and CDR2: MDHEN and SYDVKM. The CDR3 coding sequence is TGTGCCAGCAACGGGGTAGCTGGAAACACCATATATTTT. This sequence encodes CASNGVAGNTIYF.

This sequence joins TRBV6-1 and TRBJ1-4; possible D gene TRBD1, 6 bases. Germline V gene data show CDR1 as MNHNS and CDR2 as SASEGT. This CDR3 region has 14 residues. The germline V and J ends were trimmed by 6 bases and 1 base, with 9 bases remaining between them. The CDR3 bases are TGTGCCAGCAGATTACAGGGAACTAATGAAAAACTGTTTTTT. Translation gives CASRLQGTNEKLFF.

The V and J genes are TRBV4-1 and TRBJ1-4; tentative D call: TRBD1 (5 bases). In germline, CDR1 is MGHRA, CDR2 YSYEKL. The CDR3 length is 15 residues. Deletions cut 4 bases from V and 8 bases from J, with 17 bases between. The chain's CDR3 is CASSRLAGSSEKLFF. In DNA, the CDR3 is TGCGCCAGCAGCCGTCTCGCAGGGTCAAGCGAAAAACTGTTTTTT.

V is TRBV7-3 and J is TRBJ1-1, with 7 nucleotides matching TRBD1. V was pared by 2 bases and J by 5 bases, with 5 bases of the junction left unmatched. The CDR3 has 14 residues. Germline CDR1 SGHTA, CDR2 FQGTGA. The CDR3 reads CASSLLTGSTEAFF. The CDR3 DNA follows: TGTGCCAGCAGCTTACTGACAGGGAGTACTGAAGCTTTCTTT. Full variable domain (missing parts from reference TRBV7-3 and TRBJ1-1): GAGVSQTPSNKVTEKGKYVELRCDPISGHTALYWYRQSLGQGPEFLIYFQGTGAADDSGLPNDRFFAVRPEGSVSTLKIQRTERGDSAVYLCASSLLTGSTEAFFGQGTRLTVV.

This clone was seen once. This chain connects TRBV6-1 to TRBJ2-7, with TRBD1 as a possible D gene (6 bases). Germline V gene data show CDR1 as MNHNS and CDR2 as SASEGT. The V gene lost 4 bases and the J gene lost 1 base, with 11 bases spanning the gap. CDR3 length: 14 residues. This CDR3 reads CASSGWQGSYEQYF. The CDR3 DNA is TGTGCCAGCAGTGGGTGGCAGGGGTCCTACGAGCAGTACTTC.

The V and J genes are TRBV19 and TRBJ1-5, with 7 bases matching TRBD1. Germline assignment: CDR1 LNHDA and CDR2 SQIVND (reference sequence). Losses at the gene ends were 4 bases for V and 5 bases for J; bases not matched to a gene: 5. This CDR3 is 14 amino acids long. The CDR3 sequence is CASSTRTGDQPQHF. The CDR3, as DNA: TGTGCCAGTAGTACCCGGACAGGCGATCAGCCCCAGCATTTT.

The chain couples TRBV7-2 to TRBJ1-1; TRBD1 is a possible D gene (5 bases). The CDR3 is made up of 13 amino acids. CDR1 and CDR2 from the germline V gene are SGHTA and FQGNSA. Trimming pared 3 bases from V and 7 bases from J, leaving 12 bases between. The CDR3 coding sequence is TGTGCCAGCAGCTTGGCGGGGACGGGTGAAGCTTTCTTT. Its protein product is CASSLAGTGEAFF.

This clone was seen a handful of times. The chain recombines TRBV7-3 with TRBJ2-1; TRBD2 agrees at 11 bases. Trimming at V came to 5 bases and at J to 4 bases, leaving 4 bases not matched to a gene. There are 15 residues in the CDR3. The germline V gene has CDR1 SGHTA and CDR2 FQGTGA. CDR3 loop: CASSAGLADYNEQFF. The CDR3 bases are TGTGCCAGCAGCGCGGGACTAGCGGATTACAATGAGCAGTTCTTC. The whole variable domain, filled in from reference TRBV7-3 and TRBJ2-1, reads GAGVSQTPSNKVTEKGKYVELRCDPISGHTALYWYRQSLGQGPEFLIYFQGTGAADDSGLPNDRFFAVRPEGSVSTLKIQRTERGDSAVYLCASSAGLADYNEQFFGPGTRLTVL.

V is TRBV6-1 and J is TRBJ1-5; the D gene is possibly TRBD1 (5 bases). CDR3 length equals 15 residues. Germline loops: CDR1 MNHNS, CDR2 SASEGT. Trimming stripped 4 bases from V and 3 bases from J, with 13 bases between. CDR3 loop: CASSVVAGFNQPQHF. The CDR3 DNA sequence: TGTGCCAGCAGTGTGGTAGCAGGGTTCAATCAGCCCCAGCATTTT.

The chain has TRBV21-1 and TRBJ2-3; TRBD1, the table's D call, was not compared with the DNA. TRBV21-1 is marked as a pseudogene. The CDR3 extends over 19 amino acids. CDR3 nucleotides: TGTGCCAGCAGCCCATCGGGACAGGGGGCGGGTGACCAAGCCCATACGCAGTATTTT. Its translation: CASSPSGQGAGDQAHTQYF.

The V and J genes are TRBV6-5 and TRBJ2-3, with D possibly matching TRBD1 (6 bases). From germline, CDR1 is MNHEY and CDR2 SVGAGI. This CDR3 comprises 13 residues. V dropped 2 bases and J dropped 3 bases, with 6 bases sitting between them. Here the CDR3 DNA reads TGTGCCAGCAGTTACACAGGGACAGATACGCAGTATTTT. Translating it yields CASSYTGTDTQYF.

J is TRBJ2-5 and V is TRBV9; D might be TRBD1 (6 bases). Per germline, CDR1 SGDLS and CDR2 YYNGEE. The CDR3 runs 16 residues. V lost 0 bases and J lost 5, with 17 bases in between. CDR3 protein: CASSVVPSGGGETQYF. The CDR3 DNA reads TGTGCCAGCAGCGTAGTGCCTAGTGGGGGCGGCGAGACCCAGTACTTC. The full variable domain, its missing parts supplied by reference TRBV9 and TRBJ2-5, is DSGVTQTPKHLITATGQRVTLRCSPRSGDLSVYWYQQSLDQGLQFLIQYYNGEERAKGNILERFSAQQFPDLHSELNLSSLELGDSALYFCASSVVPSGGGETQYFGPGTRLLVL.

The V gene is TRBV10-3, the J gene TRBJ1-5; D is uncertain. Germline V gene lookup returns CDR1 ENHRY and CDR2 SYGVKD. The ends were cut back, 7 bases at V and 4 bases at J, with 11 bases in the middle. CDR3 size: 13 residues. The CDR3 region is CAIKDSGNQPQHF. CDR3 sequence (DNA): TGTGCCATCAAAGATTCAGGTAATCAGCCCCAGCATTTT.

The chain links TRBV20-1 to TRBJ2-2; tentatively, D is TRBD2 (5 bases). The CDR3 length is 11 residues. V was clipped by 6 bases and J by 7 bases, with 9 bases between them. Germline V CDR1 and CDR2: DFQATT, SNEGSKA (reference sequence). CDR3 nucleotides: TGCAGTGCGCTTCGGGGCGGGGAGCTGTTTTTT. Translation: CSALRGGELFF.

There are a few counts of this clone. The rearrangement uses TRBV6-6 and TRBJ2-5, with 7 bases fitting TRBD2. Looked up from germline, CDR1 is MNHNY and CDR2 is SVGAGI (reference sequence). The CDR3 is 15 amino acids. Trimming at V came to 2 bases and at J to 4 bases, leaving 7 bases not matched to a gene. The chain's CDR3 is CASSYLTGGLETQYF. As DNA, the CDR3 is TGTGCCAGCAGTTACCTTACGGGAGGTTTAGAGACCCAGTACTTC.

The CDR3 nucleotides read TGTGCCAGCGGGGACTTTACGCCCGAAAAACTGTTTTTT. Amino acids: CASGDFTPEKLFF. The chain joins TRBV6-1 to TRBJ1-4; D possibly corresponds to TRBD1 (5 bases). Germline CDR1 and CDR2: MNHNS and SASEGT. The CDR3 runs to 13 residues. V lost 8 bases and J lost 8, with 15 bases in between.

This chain connects TRBV4-1 to TRBJ2-7; 9 bases are a match to TRBD1. V lost 1 base and J lost 2; bases outside the gene matches: 3. The CDR3 spans 15 residues. Germline V gene sequence: CDR1 MGHRA, CDR2 YSYEKL. CDR3 protein: CASSQAGQGTYEQYF. In DNA, the CDR3 is TGCGCCAGCAGCCAAGCGGGACAGGGAACCTACGAGCAGTACTTC.

This clone was detected only once. This chain links TRBV4-1 with TRBJ2-2, with D perhaps TRBD2 (6 bases). Germline CDR1 and CDR2: MGHRA and YSYEKL. Trimming shortened V by 4 bases and J by 3 bases, and 18 bases separated the two germline ends. The CDR3 has 17 amino acids. The CDR3 loop is CASSPLWTSGDTGELFF. The CDR3 DNA is TGCGCCAGCAGCCCCTTATGGACTTCGGGAGACACCGGGGAGCTGTTTTTT.

This clone was detected once. The chain combines TRBV6-1 with TRBJ2-3; a possible D gene is TRBD2 (7 bases). With 1 base removed from V and 4 bases from J, the gap between germline ends came to 12 bases. CDR1 is MNHNS, CDR2 SASEGT, per germline. The CDR3 extends over 15 amino acids. The CDR3 spells CASSEGEGVADTQYF. Written as DNA, the CDR3 is TGTGCCAGCAGTGAAGGGGAGGGGGTGGCAGATACGCAGTATTTT.

The chain has TRBV11-2 and TRBJ1-3; 8 bases align to TRBD1. Germline CDR1 SGHAT, CDR2 FQNNGV. The CDR3 loop spans 16 amino acids. With 5 bases clipped from V and 2 bases from J, the junction kept 8 bases outside the gene matches. The chain's CDR3 is CASSQNQGATGNTIYF. As DNA, the CDR3 is TGTGCCAGCAGCCAGAACCAGGGGGCTACTGGAAACACCATATATTTT.

This clone was seen a few times. V and J are TRBV5-1 and TRBJ2-5; 11 nucleotides align to TRBD2. Germline CDR1 reads SGHRS; CDR2 reads YFSETQ. The CDR3 is made up of 16 amino acids. V trimming: 4 bases; J trimming: 4 bases; junction bases outside the gene matches: 9. The CDR3 here is CASSPASSGRIETQYF. CDR3 sequence (DNA): TGCGCCAGCAGCCCGGCCTCTAGCGGGAGGATAGAGACCCAGTACTTC.

This chain uses TRBV4-3 with TRBJ2-5, with 8 bases lining up with TRBD2. This CDR3 contains 16 residues. CDR1 LGHNA and CDR2 YSLEER come from the germline V gene. The V segment lost 3 bases and the J segment 5 bases; nucleotides outside the gene matches: 11. In DNA form, the CDR3 reads TGCGCCAGCAGCCAGGGAAGCGGGGGAACGAGGGAGACCCAGTACTTC. It codes for CASSQGSGGTRETQYF.

The count of this clone is one. The chain recombines TRBV15 with TRBJ2-1; 8 positions agree with TRBD2. V trimming: 0 bases; J trimming: 8 bases; junction bases outside the gene matches: 15. This CDR3 spans 18 amino acids. Germline V gene lookup returns CDR1 LNHNV and CDR2 YYDKDF (reference sequence). This chain's CDR3 is CATSRDLISGARLDEQFF. Written as DNA, the CDR3 is TGTGCCACCAGCAGAGATCTGATTAGCGGGGCCCGTTTGGATGAGCAGTTCTTC.

The J gene is TRBJ1-2, the V gene TRBV6-5; TRBD1 might be the D (6 bases). Germline CDR1 reads MNHEY; CDR2 reads SVGAGI. V was clipped by 2 bases and J by 4 bases, with 8 bases between them. The CDR3 runs to 13 residues. CDR3: CASSYQGSYGYTF. The CDR3 nucleotides are TGTGCCAGCAGTTACCAGGGGAGCTATGGCTACACCTTC.

The chain recombines TRBV27 with TRBJ2-1, with 9 bases matching TRBD2. From germline, CDR1 is MNHEY and CDR2 SMNVEV (reference sequence). The ends lost 5 bases at V and 7 bases at J; junction bases unmatched: 12. The length of the CDR3 is 16 residues. The CDR3 region is CASSLLGGLAGNEQFF. CDR3 nucleotide sequence: TGTGCCAGCAGTCTCCTAGGGGGACTAGCAGGGAATGAGCAGTTCTTC.

The chain's CDR3 is CASSHLAGEEAEQFF. The CDR3 nucleotides are TGTGCCAGCAGCCATCTAGCGGGAGAGGAGGCTGAGCAGTTCTTC. This chain uses TRBV11-3 with TRBJ2-1; TRBD2 agrees at 10 bases. This CDR3 has 15 residues. CDR1 and CDR2 from the germline V gene are SGHNT and YENEEA. The V gene end was trimmed by 5 bases and the J gene end by 9 bases; junction bases not matched to a gene: 10.